The sequence of this T cell receptor beta chain was determined in a study of blood T cell repertoires in COVID-19. Study in general: T cells, B-cell-depleted T cells, or PBMCs provided the cDNA or gDNA that served as material.

The study recruited people aged 18 to 89 years across under 25 US areas. In assigning cohorts, the study relied on participant-reported clinical history. Original methodology: Reference gene primers were amplified, and this amplification served to estimate nucleated cell counts. Clones were sequenced by immunoSEQ multiplex PCR, and TCRdb holds only the in-frame ones, with some missing. That table is the source of V, J and clone size, and D and trimming were worked out from the DNA. The sample has roughly 230,000 clones, around 81% seen once. Germline V gene data show CDR1 as LGHNT and CDR2 as FRNRAP. Trimming took off 7 bases at V and 3 bases at J, with 12 bases between the two ends. The CDR3 spans 13 residues.

This TCR was recovered from a man aged 45-65 years who had recovered from COVID-19. Sequencing was done on a sample of PBMCs or T cells enriched from blood (not recorded which). This chain joins TRBV12-5 and TRBJ1-1; tentative D call: TRBD1 (6 bases). CDR3 sequence: CASARGGDTEAFF. Written as DNA, the CDR3 is TGTGCTAGTGCCCGAGGGGGGGACACTGAAGCTTTCTTT.